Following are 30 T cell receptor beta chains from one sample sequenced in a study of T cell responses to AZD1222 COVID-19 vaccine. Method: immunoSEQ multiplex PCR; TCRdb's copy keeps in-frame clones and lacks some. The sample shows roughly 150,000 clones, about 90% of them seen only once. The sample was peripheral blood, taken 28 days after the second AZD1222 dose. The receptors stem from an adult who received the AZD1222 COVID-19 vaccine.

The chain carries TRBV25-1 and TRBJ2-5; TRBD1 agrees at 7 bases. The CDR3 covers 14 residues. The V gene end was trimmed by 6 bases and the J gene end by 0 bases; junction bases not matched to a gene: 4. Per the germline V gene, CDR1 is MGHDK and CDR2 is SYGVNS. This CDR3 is CASSRTGNQETQYF. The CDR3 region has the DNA TGTGCCAGCAGCCGGACAGGAAACCAAGAGACCCAGTACTTC.

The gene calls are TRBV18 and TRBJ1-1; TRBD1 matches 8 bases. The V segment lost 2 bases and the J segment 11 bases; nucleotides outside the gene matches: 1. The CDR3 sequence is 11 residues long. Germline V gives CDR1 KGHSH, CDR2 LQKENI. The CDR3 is CASSPGTGAFF. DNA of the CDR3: TGTGCCAGCTCACCAGGGACAGGCGCTTTCTTT. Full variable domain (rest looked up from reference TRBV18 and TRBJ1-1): NAGVMQNPRHLVRRRGQEARLRCSPMKGHSHVYWYRQLPEEGLKFMVYLQKENIIDESGMPKERFSAEFPKEGPSILRIQQVVRGDSAAYFCASSPGTGAFFGQGTRLTVV.

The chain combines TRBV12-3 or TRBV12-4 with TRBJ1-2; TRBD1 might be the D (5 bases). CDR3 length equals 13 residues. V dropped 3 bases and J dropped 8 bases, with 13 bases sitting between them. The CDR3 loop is CASSFGQRGGYTF. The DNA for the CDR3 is TGTGCCAGCAGTTTCGGGCAGCGGGGCGGCTACACCTTC.

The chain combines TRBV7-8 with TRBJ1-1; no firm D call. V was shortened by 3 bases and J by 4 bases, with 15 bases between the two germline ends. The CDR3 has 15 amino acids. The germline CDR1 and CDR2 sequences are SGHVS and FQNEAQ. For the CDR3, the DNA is TGTGCCAGCAGCTTCCGGGAGCTTAAGGGCACTGAAGCTTTCTTT. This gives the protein CASSFRELKGTEAFF.

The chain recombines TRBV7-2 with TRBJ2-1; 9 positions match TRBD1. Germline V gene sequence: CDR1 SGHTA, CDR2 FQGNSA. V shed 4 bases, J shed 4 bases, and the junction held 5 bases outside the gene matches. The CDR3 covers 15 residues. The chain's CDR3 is CASSSMTGGYNEQFF. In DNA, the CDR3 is TGTGCCAGCAGCTCGATGACAGGGGGATACAATGAGCAGTTCTTC.

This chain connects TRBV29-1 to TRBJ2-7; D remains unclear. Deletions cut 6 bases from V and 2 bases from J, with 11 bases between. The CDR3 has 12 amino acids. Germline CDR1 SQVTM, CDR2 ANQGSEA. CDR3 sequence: CSVASSTYEQYF. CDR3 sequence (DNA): TGCAGCGTGGCGAGTTCAACCTACGAGCAGTACTTC.

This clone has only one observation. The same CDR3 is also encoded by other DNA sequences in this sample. CDR3 protein: CASSPQGAKNIQYF. Here the CDR3 DNA reads TGTGCCAGCTCACCCCAGGGGGCCAAAAACATTCAGTACTTC. This chain links TRBV18 with TRBJ2-4, with a weak D call TRBD1 (6 bases). Deletions cut 3 bases from V and 1 base from J, with 7 bases between. This CDR3 region has 14 residues. From germline, CDR1 is KGHSH and CDR2 LQKENI.

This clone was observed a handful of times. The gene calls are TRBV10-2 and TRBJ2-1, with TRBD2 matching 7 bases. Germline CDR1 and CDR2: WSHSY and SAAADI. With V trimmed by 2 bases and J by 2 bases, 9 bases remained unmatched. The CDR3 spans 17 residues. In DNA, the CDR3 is TGCGCCAGCAGTGAGACCTTGACTAGCCCCACCTACAATGAGCAGTTCTTC. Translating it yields CASSETLTSPTYNEQFF.

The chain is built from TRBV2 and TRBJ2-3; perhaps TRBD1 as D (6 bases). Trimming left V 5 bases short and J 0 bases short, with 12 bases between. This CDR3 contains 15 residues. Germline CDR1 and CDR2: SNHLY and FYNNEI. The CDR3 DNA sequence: TGTGCCAGCAGTAGGGACAAACCTAGCACAGATACGCAGTATTTT. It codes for CASSRDKPSTDTQYF.

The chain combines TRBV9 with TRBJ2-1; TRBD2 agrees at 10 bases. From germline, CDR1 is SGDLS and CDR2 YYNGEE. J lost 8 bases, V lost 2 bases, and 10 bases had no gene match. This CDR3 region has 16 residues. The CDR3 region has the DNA TGTGCCAGCAGCGTTCTAGCGGGGGCCTTAACATATGAGCAGTTCTTC. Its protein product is CASSVLAGALTYEQFF.

The CDR3 bases are TGTGCCTGTTCAAGGACAGGGTCCTACGAGCAGTACTTC. Translating gives CACSRTGSYEQYF. V is TRBV6-5 and J is TRBJ2-7; 8 bases fit TRBD1. Trimming cost V 11 bases and J 1 base; bases outside gene matches: 7. The CDR3 consists of 13 residues. Germline loops: CDR1 MNHEY, CDR2 SVGAGI.

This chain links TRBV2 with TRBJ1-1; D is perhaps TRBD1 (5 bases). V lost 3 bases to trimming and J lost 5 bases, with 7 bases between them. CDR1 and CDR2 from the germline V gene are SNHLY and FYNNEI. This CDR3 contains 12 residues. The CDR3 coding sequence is TGTGCCAGCAGTGAGCAGGGTACTGAAGCTTTCTTT. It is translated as CASSEQGTEAFF.

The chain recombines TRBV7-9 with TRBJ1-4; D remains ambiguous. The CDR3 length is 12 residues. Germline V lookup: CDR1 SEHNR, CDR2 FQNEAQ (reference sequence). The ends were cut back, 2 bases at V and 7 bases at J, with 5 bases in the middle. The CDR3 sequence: CASSLSTEKLFF. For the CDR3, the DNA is TGTGCCAGCAGCTTATCAACTGAAAAACTGTTTTTT.

The CDR3 sequence: CALQEDQNTGELFF. CDR3 bases: TGTGCCCTCCAAGAGGACCAGAACACCGGGGAGCTGTTTTTT. The chain combines TRBV7-8 with TRBJ2-2; no reliable D call. Germline V gene data show CDR1 as SGHVS and CDR2 as FQNEAQ. Between the trimmed V and J ends, which lost 11 bases and 1 base, there was a span of 14 bases. The CDR3 sequence is 14 residues long.

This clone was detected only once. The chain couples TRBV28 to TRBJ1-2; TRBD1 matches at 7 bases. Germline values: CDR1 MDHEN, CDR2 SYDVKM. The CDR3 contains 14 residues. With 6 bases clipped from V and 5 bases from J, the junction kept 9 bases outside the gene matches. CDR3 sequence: CASRPTGVRYGYTF. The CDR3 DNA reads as TGTGCCAGCAGACCCACAGGGGTGCGGTATGGCTACACCTTC.

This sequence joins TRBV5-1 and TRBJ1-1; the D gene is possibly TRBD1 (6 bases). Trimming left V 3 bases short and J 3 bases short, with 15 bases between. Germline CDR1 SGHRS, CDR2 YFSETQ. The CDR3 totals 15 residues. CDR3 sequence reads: CASSSLQGQYTEAFF. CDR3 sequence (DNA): TGCGCCAGCAGCTCCTTACAGGGTCAGTACACTGAAGCTTTCTTT.

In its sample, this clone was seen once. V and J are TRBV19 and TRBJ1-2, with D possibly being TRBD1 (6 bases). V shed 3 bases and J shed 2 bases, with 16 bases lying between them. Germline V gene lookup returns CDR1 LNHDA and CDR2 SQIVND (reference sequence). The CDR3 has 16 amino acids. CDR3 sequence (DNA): TGTGCCAGTAGTATCGGGTGGGGGGCTAACAACTATGGCTACACCTTC. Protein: CASSIGWGANNYGYTF.

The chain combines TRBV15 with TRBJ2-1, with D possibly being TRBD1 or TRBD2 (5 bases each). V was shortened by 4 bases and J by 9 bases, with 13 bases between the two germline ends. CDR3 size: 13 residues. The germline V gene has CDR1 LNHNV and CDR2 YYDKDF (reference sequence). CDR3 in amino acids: CATSIGGWGEQFF. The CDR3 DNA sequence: TGTGCCACCAGCATTGGGGGTTGGGGTGAGCAGTTCTTC.

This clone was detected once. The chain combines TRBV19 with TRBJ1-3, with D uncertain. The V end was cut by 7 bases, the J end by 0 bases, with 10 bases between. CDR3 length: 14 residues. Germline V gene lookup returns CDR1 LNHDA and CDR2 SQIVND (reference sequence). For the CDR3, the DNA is TGTGCCAGTAAGGCGGGGAGCTCTGGAAACACCATATATTTT. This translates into CASKAGSSGNTIYF.

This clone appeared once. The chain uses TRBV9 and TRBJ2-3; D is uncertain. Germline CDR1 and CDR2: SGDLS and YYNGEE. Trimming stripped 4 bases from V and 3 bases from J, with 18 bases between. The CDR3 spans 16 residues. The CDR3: CASSPRTQGFTDTQYF. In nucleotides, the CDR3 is TGTGCCAGCAGCCCCCGCACGCAAGGATTTACAGATACGCAGTATTTT.

DNA of the CDR3: TGCAGCACTAATATAGGTTTCAATGAGCAGTTCTTC. This codes for CSTNIGFNEQFF. The V and J genes are TRBV29-1 and TRBJ2-1; no clear D. CDR1 and CDR2 (germline): SQVTM, ANQGSEA. The V and J ends lost 8 bases and 6 bases respectively, with 14 bases between them. The CDR3 loop spans 12 amino acids.

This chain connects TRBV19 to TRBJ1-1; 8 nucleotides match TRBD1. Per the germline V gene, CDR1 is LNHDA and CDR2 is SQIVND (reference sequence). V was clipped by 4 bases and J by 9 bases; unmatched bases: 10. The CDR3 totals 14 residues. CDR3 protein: CASSTGGAFAKAFF. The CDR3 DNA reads TGTGCCAGTAGTACAGGGGGCGCTTTCGCGAAAGCTTTCTTT.

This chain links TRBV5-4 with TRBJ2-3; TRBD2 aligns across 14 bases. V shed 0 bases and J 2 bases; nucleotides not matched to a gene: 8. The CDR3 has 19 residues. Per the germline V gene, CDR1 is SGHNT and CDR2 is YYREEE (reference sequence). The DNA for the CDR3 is TGTGCCAGCAGCTTGGGGGGACTAGCGGGAGTACGAGCCACAGATACGCAGTATTTT. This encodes CASSLGGLAGVRATDTQYF.

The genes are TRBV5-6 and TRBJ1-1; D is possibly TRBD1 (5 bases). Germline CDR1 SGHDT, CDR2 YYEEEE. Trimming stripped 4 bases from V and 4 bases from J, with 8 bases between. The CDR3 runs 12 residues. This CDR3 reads CASSRGPTEAFF. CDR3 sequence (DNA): TGTGCCAGCAGCAGGGGACCCACTGAAGCTTTCTTT.

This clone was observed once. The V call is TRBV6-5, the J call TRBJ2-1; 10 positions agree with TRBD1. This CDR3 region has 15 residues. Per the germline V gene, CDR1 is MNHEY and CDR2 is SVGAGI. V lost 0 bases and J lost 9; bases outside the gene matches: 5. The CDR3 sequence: CASSYSGTGVGEQFF. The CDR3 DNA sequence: TGTGCCAGCAGTTACTCAGGGACAGGGGTAGGTGAGCAGTTCTTC.

In DNA form, the CDR3 reads TGTGCCAGCAGCAACCTACAGGGTTCTCGCGCTTTCTTT. This sequence encodes CASSNLQGSRAFF. The chain employs TRBV28 and TRBJ1-1; TRBD1 is a possible D gene (6 bases). The CDR3 runs 13 residues. CDR1 is MDHEN and CDR2 is SYDVKM in the germline V gene. V lost 6 bases and J lost 11, with 19 bases in between.

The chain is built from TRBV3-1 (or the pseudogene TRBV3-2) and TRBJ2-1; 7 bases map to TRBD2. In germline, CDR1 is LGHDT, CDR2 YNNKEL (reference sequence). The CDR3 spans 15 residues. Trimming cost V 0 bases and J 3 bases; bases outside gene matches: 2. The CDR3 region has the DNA TGTGCCAGCAGCCAAGAACGGACTAGCTACAATGAGCAGTTCTTC. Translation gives CASSQERTSYNEQFF.

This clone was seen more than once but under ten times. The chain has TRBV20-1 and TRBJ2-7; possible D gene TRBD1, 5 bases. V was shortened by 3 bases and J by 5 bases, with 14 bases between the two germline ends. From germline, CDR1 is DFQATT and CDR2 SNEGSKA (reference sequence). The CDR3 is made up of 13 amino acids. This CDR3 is CSASRVGVDEQYF. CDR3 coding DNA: TGCAGTGCTAGTAGGGTAGGGGTTGACGAGCAGTACTTC.

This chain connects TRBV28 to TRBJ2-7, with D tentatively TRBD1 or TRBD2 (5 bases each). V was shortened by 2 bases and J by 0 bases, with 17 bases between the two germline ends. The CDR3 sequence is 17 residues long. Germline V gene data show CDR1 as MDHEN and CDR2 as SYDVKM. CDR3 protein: CASSLPGRGALSYEQYF. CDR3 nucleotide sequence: TGTGCCAGCAGTTTACCCGGAAGAGGGGCTCTCTCCTACGAGCAGTACTTC.

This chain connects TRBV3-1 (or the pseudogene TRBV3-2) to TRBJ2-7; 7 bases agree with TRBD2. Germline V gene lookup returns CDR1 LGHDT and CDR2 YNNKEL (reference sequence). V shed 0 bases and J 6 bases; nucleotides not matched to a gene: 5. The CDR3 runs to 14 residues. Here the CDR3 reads CASSQDNREGEQYF. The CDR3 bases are TGTGCCAGCAGCCAAGATAATAGGGAGGGCGAGCAGTACTTC.